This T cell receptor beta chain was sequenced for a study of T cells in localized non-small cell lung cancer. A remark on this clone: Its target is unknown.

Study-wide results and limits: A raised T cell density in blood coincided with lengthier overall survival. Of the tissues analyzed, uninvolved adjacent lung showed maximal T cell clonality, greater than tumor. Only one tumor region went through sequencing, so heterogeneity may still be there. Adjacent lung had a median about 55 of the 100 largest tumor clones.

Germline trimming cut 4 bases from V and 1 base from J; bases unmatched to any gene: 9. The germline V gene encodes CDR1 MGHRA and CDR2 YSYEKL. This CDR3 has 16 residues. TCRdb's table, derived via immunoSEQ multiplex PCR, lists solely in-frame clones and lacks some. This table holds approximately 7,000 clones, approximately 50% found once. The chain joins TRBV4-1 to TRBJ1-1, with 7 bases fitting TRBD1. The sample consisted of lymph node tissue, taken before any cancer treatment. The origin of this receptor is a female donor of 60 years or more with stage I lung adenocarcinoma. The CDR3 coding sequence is TGCGCCAGCAGCCTCGCAGGGGACAGCCCGAACACTGAAGCTTTCTTT. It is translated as CASSLAGDSPNTEAFF.